These T cell receptor beta chains were read from a single sample in a study of a mutant IDH1 vaccine in newly diagnosed glioma. TCRdb keeps only in-frame clones here, not all; method: immunoSEQ multiplex PCR. The profile covers 26,000 or so clones, with roughly 80% appearing a single time and 31% taken by the ten largest. These TCRs' antigens remain unknown. The sequenced sample was PBMCs, obtained from a glioma patient whose treatment included an IDH1 peptide vaccine. The source of these receptors is a man aged 25-45 years with glioma. CDR3s include the opening cysteine and the closing phenylalanine or tryptophan. Fields, in order: D gene, clone size, V gene, J gene, CDR3 protein, CDR3 DNA. A D gene is named only where the DNA matches it firmly. Expanded clones are given a class, and other clones once, few, many or no size at all.

TRBD2	.	TRBV2	TRBJ2-5	CASSSTAGGFETQYF	TGTGCCAGCAGTTCGACAGCGGGGGGCTTCGAGACCCAGTACTTC
.	.	TRBV7-3	TRBJ2-7	CASSLSGPNEQYF	TGTGCCAGCAGCTTATCGGGGCCTAACGAGCAGTACTTC
.	.	TRBV6-1	TRBJ2-7	CASKKDAFYEQYF	TGTGCCAGCAAGAAGGACGCGTTCTACGAGCAGTACTTC
.	.	TRBV2	TRBJ1-6	CASSERGDNSPLHF	TGTGCCAGCAGTGAACGAGGAGACAATTCACCCCTCCACTTT
TRBD2	.	TRBV19	TRBJ2-1	CASSLAGGPLNEQFF	TGTGCCAGTAGCCTAGCGGGGGGGCCATTGAATGAGCAGTTCTTC
.	.	TRBV7-2	TRBJ1-1	CASSLSVSNTEAFF	TGTGCCAGCAGCTTATCTGTGAGTAACACTGAAGCTTTCTTT
.	.	TRBV30	TRBJ1-3	CAWSVPTGASGNTIYF	TGTGCCTGGAGTGTACCGACAGGAGCCTCTGGAAACACCATATATTTT
.	.	TRBV5-1	TRBJ2-7	CASQKGGAILYSYEQYF	TGCGCCAGCCAAAAAGGGGGGGCGATTCTATACTCCTACGAGCAGTACTTC
TRBD2	.	TRBV6-5	TRBJ2-5	CASSPLATQETQYF	TGTGCCAGCAGTCCACTAGCGACTCAAGAGACCCAGTACTTC
.	few	TRBV19	TRBJ1-1	CASTGGLNTEAFF	TGTGCCAGTACCGGGGGCCTGAACACTGAAGCTTTCTTT
.	.	TRBV27	TRBJ2-1	CASSLSSLSYNEQFF	TGTGCCAGCAGTCTCAGTAGTTTGTCCTACAATGAGCAGTTCTTC
.	.	TRBV4-3	TRBJ2-7	CASSQNRAQLFYEQYF	TGCGCCAGCAGCCAAAACAGGGCGCAACTTTTCTACGAGCAGTACTTC
.	.	TRBV5-3	TRBJ1-1	CARSLVWDGDTEAFF	TGTGCCAGAAGCTTGGTTTGGGACGGAGACACTGAAGCTTTCTTT
TRBD2	.	TRBV2	TRBJ2-2	CATEGLAGSLNTGELFF	TGTGCCACCGAGGGACTAGCGGGGAGCTTGAACACCGGGGAGCTGTTTTTT
.	.	TRBV27	TRBJ1-3	CASSYSGDAGNTIYF	TGTGCCAGCAGTTACTCAGGGGACGCTGGAAACACCATATATTTT
.	.	TRBV11-2	TRBJ1-1	CASSLKGGRQRNTEAFF	TGTGCCAGCAGCTTAAAAGGCGGGCGACAGAGGAACACTGAAGCTTTCTTT
.	.	TRBV5-1	TRBJ1-1	CASSLSAAIGGEAFF	TGCGCCAGCAGCTTGTCGGCAGCAATAGGGGGTGAAGCTTTCTTT
.	.	TRBV12-5	TRBJ1-1	CASGLGNTEAFF	TGTGCTAGTGGTTTGGGTAACACTGAAGCTTTCTTT
.	.	TRBV7-9	TRBJ2-5	CASSFRDYLFGVQYF	TGTGCCAGCAGCTTTAGAGACTACCTCTTCGGTGTCCAGTACTTC
TRBD1	.	TRBV7-9	TRBJ2-1	CASSLWDSSYNEQFF	TGTGCCAGCAGCTTATGGGACAGCTCCTACAATGAGCAGTTCTTC
.	once	TRBV29-1	TRBJ1-2	CSAIHGGPSYGYTF	TGCAGCGCTATACACGGGGGCCCCAGCTATGGCTACACCTTC
TRBD2	.	TRBV9	TRBJ2-3	CASSPLAGGADTQYF	TGTGCCAGCAGCCCGCTAGCGGGAGGAGCAGATACGCAGTATTTT
TRBD1	.	TRBV4-1	TRBJ1-4	CASSQNRGPNEKLFF	TGCGCCAGCAGCCAAAACAGGGGACCTAATGAAAAACTGTTTTTT
.	once	TRBV5-1	TRBJ2-7	CASSASSYEQYF	TGCGCCAGCAGCGCCAGCTCCTACGAGCAGTACTTC
.	few	TRBV28	TRBJ2-7	CASSLEGHEQYF	TGTGCCAGCAGTTTAGAAGGCCACGAGCAGTACTTC
.	.	TRBV9	TRBJ1-2	CASSVGTLAGYGYTF	TGTGCCAGCAGCGTAGGTACACTCGCTGGGTATGGCTACACCTTC
.	.	TRBV2	TRBJ1-6	CASSERSGSPLHF	TGTGCCAGCAGTGAACGAAGTGGATCACCCCTCCACTTT
TRBD2	.	TRBV27	TRBJ2-3	CASSPKWEGGTDTQYF	TGTGCCAGCAGTCCCAAATGGGAGGGTGGGACAGATACGCAGTATTTT
.	.	TRBV30	TRBJ1-6	CAWSVDSSYNSPLHF	TGTGCCTGGAGTGTAGACAGCTCCTATAATTCACCCCTCCACTTT
.	once	TRBV6-5	TRBJ2-6	CASSRAVSGANVLTF	TGTGCCAGCAGTCGGGCAGTCTCTGGGGCCAACGTCCTGACTTTC
.	few	TRBV28	TRBJ1-5	CASSQGLSNQPQHF	TGTGCCAGCAGTCAGGGCCTTAGCAATCAGCCCCAGCATTTT
.	.	TRBV19	TRBJ2-2	CASSIQGGAGELFF	TGTGCCAGTAGTATCCAAGGCGGAGCCGGGGAGCTGTTTTTT
.	.	TRBV4-3	TRBJ2-3	CASSPDKSTDTQYF	TGCGCCAGCAGCCCGGACAAAAGCACAGATACGCAGTATTTT
TRBD1	.	TRBV7-2	TRBJ2-3	CASHRTGEHTDTQYF	TGTGCCAGCCACCGGACAGGGGAGCACACAGATACGCAGTATTTT
TRBD1	.	TRBV10-2	TRBJ1-1	CASSGWTGDTEAFF	TGCGCCAGCAGTGGATGGACAGGAGACACTGAAGCTTTCTTT
TRBD1	.	TRBV2	TRBJ1-5	CASSVDRDNNQPQHF	TGTGCCAGCAGTGTAGACAGGGATAACAATCAGCCCCAGCATTTT
.	.	TRBV9	TRBJ2-2	CASSGGSNTGELFF	TGTGCCAGTTCAGGCGGGTCGAACACCGGGGAGCTGTTTTTT